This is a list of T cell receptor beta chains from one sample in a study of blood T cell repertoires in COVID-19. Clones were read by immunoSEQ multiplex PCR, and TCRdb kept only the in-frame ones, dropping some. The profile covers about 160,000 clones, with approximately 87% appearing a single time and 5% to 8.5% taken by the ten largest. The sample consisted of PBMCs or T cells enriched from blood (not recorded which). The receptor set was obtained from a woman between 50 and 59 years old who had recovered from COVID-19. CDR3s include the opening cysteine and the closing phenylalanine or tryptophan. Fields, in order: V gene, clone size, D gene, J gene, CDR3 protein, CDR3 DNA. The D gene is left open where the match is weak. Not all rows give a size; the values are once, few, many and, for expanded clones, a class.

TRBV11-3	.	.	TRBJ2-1	CASSFRGWDGEQFF	TGTGCCAGCAGCTTCAGAGGGTGGGATGGTGAGCAGTTCTTC
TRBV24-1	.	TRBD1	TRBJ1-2	CATSDTDRDRVYGYTF	TGTGCCACCAGTGATACGGACCGGGACAGGGTCTATGGCTACACCTTC
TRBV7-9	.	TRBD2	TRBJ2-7	CASSFGTSPDYEQYF	TGTGCCAGCAGCTTCGGGACTAGCCCAGATTACGAGCAGTACTTC
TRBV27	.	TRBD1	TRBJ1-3	CASSGNRGWGGNTIYF	TGTGCCAGCAGTGGAAACAGGGGTTGGGGAGGAAACACCATATATTTT
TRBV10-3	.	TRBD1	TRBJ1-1	CAISEEDRAVF	TGTGCCATCAGTGAGGAAGACAGGGCCGTCTTT
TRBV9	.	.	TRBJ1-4	CASSPTGMGEKLFF	TGTGCCAGCAGCCCTACAGGGATGGGTGAAAAACTGTTTTTT
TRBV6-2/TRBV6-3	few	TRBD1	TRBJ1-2	CASSPSNPGQGAGGYTF	TGTGCCAGCAGCCCTTCGAACCCCGGACAGGGGGCAGGTGGCTACACCTTC
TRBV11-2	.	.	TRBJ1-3	CASSRIGGRLSSGNTIYF	TGTGCCAGCAGCCGTATAGGAGGACGTTTGAGCTCTGGAAACACCATATATTTT
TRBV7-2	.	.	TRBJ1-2	CASSGGPGSGYTF	TGTGCCAGCAGTGGGGGCCCAGGGTCCGGCTACACCTTC
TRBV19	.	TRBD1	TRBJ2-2	CASSGATGVRTGELFF	TGTGCCAGTAGTGGGGCAACAGGGGTACGCACCGGGGAGCTGTTTTTT
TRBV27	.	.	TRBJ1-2	CASSNKGGGYGYTF	TGTGCCAGCAGTAATAAAGGGGGGGGTTATGGCTACACCTTC
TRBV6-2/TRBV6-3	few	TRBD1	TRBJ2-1	CASSSGTGVWNEQFF	TGTGCCAGCAGCTCCGGGACAGGGGTTTGGAATGAGCAGTTCTTC
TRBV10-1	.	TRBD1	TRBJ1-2	CASSESLGQDKHYGYTF	TGCGCCAGCAGTGAGTCTCTCGGACAGGATAAGCACTATGGCTACACCTTC
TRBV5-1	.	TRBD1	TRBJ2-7	CASSPGQGAYEQYF	TGCGCCAGCAGCCCGGGACAGGGGGCGTACGAGCAGTACTTC
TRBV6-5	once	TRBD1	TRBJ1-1	CASNKGGRTEAFF	TGTGCCAGCAATAAAGGGGGCCGAACTGAAGCTTTCTTT
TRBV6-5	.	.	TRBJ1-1	CASRDTGYANTEAFF	TGTGCCAGCAGGGATACAGGGTATGCGAACACTGAAGCTTTCTTT
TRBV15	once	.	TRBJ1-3	CATSPGPGNTIYF	TGTGCCACCAGCCCGGGTCCTGGAAACACCATATATTTT
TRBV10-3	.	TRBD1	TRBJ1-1	CAISDPGQQNTEAFF	TGTGCCATCAGTGACCCGGGACAGCAGAACACTGAAGCTTTCTTT
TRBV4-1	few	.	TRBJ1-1	CASSQEGRVLMNTEAFF	TGCGCCAGCAGCCAAGAAGGCAGGGTCCTCATGAACACTGAAGCTTTCTTT
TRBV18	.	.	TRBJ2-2	CASSPGANGELFF	TGTGCCAGCTCACCAGGGGCAAACGGGGAGCTGTTTTTT
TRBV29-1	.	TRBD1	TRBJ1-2	CSVQQGRNYGYTF	TGCAGCGTTCAACAGGGGCGCAACTATGGCTACACCTTC
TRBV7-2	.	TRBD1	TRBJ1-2	CASSALTGINYGYTF	TGTGCCAGCAGCGCCTTGACAGGGATCAACTATGGCTACACCTTC
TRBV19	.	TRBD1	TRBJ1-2	CASIPDRGSYGYTF	TGTGCCAGTATACCGGACAGGGGATCCTATGGCTACACCTTC
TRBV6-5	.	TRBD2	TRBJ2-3	CASRPAGGYTQYF	TGTGCCAGCAGACCCGCGGGGGGTTATACGCAGTATTTT
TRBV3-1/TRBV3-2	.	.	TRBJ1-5	CASSQGLSGNQPQHF	TGTGCCAGCAGCCAGGGGCTTTCGGGCAATCAGCCCCAGCATTTT
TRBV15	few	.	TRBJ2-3	CATSRPSFADTQYF	TGTGCCACCAGCAGGCCTAGCTTCGCAGATACGCAGTATTTT